Each of the 19 T cell receptor beta chains below was sequenced from the same sample in a study of HIV-infected children after antiretroviral therapy interruption. A 3' RACE protocol on RNA, with unique molecular identifiers, produced the TCR library. TCRdb reprocessed the 3' RACE reads with MiXCR, giving one entry per CDR3 protein. The top ten hold 0.7% of the sample, which has around 47,000 distinct CDR3 sequences, 4.3% seen once. Treatment described: PENTA 11 planned treatment interruption arm or continuous ART arm. Material: CD45RA+ CD4+ T cells from PBMCs, pooled from several time points, obtained from a donor given antiretroviral therapy, either interrupted or continuous. Subset noted: naive CD4+ CD45RA+ CD45RO- T cells. The receptors shown here come from a pool of human donors with HIV.

This clonotype was counted many times. V is TRBV10-3 and J is TRBJ1-5; D gene ambiguous. The CDR3 spans 12 residues. Between the trimmed V and J ends, which lost 2 bases and 3 bases, there was a span of 2 bases. Germline CDR1 is ENHRY and CDR2 is SYGVKD. CDR3 in DNA: TGTGCCATCAGTGAGACCAATCAGCCCCAGCATTTT. Translated: CAISETNQPQHF.

The genes are TRBV24-1 and TRBJ2-7; D perhaps matches TRBD2 (6 bases). The CDR3 is 15 amino acids. CDR1 is KGHDR and CDR2 is SFDVKD in the germline V gene. V was shortened by 3 bases and J by 5 bases, with 16 bases between the two germline ends. CDR3 nucleotides: TGTGCCACCAGTGATGTTACCGGGACTGGGGACGAGCAGTACTTC. Translated, it gives CATSDVTGTGDEQYF.

This clonotype was recorded at least ten times. The chain carries TRBV12-5 and TRBJ1-2; unclear D gene. The CDR3 totals 10 residues. Germline V gene sequence: CDR1 LGHNT, CDR2 FRNRAP. V lost 4 bases and J lost 4, with 1 base in between. CDR3 DNA sequence: TGTGCTAGTGGTTCCTATGGCTACACCTTC. Amino acids: CASGSYGYTF.

This clonotype has ten or more counts. The rearrangement links TRBV11-3 to TRBJ2-7; 9 positions agree with TRBD2. Per germline, CDR1 SGHNT and CDR2 YENEEA. V shed 3 bases and J 4 bases; nucleotides not matched to a gene: 10. The CDR3 loop spans 16 amino acids. For the CDR3, the DNA is TGTGCCAGCAGCTTGCAGGCTAGCGGGGACTGGTACGAGCAGTACTTC. Protein sequence: CASSLQASGDWYEQYF.

This clonotype was detected many times. CDR3: CASSLADRYYGYTF. CDR3 sequence (DNA): TGTGCCAGCAGTTTAGCCGACAGGTACTATGGCTACACCTTC. The V call is TRBV28, the J call TRBJ1-2, with D maybe TRBD1 (6 bases). CDR3 size: 14 residues. Germline-derived CDR1 and CDR2 are MDHEN and SYDVKM. Trimming removed 2 bases at V and 3 bases at J, with 10 bases between.

This clonotype was observed many times. The chain employs TRBV28 and TRBJ2-4; 9 nucleotides match TRBD1. The ends lost 6 bases at V and 9 bases at J; junction bases unmatched: 12. Germline CDR1 MDHEN, CDR2 SYDVKM. CDR3 length: 15 residues. Written as DNA, the CDR3 is TGTGCCAGCAGACTGCCGGGACAGGGTTTTGGCATTCAGTACTTC. The encoded protein is CASRLPGQGFGIQYF. Drawing the rest from reference TRBV28 and TRBJ2-4, the complete variable domain is DVKVTQSSRYLVKRTGEKVFLECVQDMDHENMFWYRQDPGLGLRLIYFSYDVKMKEKGDIPEGYSVSREKKERFSLILESASTNQTSMYLCASRLPGQGFGIQYFGAGTRLSVL.

This clonotype showed up many times. This rearrangement joins TRBV18 to TRBJ1-1; D is undetermined. Germline assignment: CDR1 KGHSH and CDR2 LQKENI. V lost 3 bases to trimming and J lost 2 bases, with 16 bases between them. The CDR3 totals 16 residues. The CDR3 spells CASSPVLAKTNTEAFF. The CDR3 bases are TGTGCCAGCTCACCGGTTTTGGCCAAGACTAACACTGAAGCTTTCTTT.

This clonotype was recorded at least ten times. The gene calls are TRBV30 and TRBJ2-7; D unresolved. The CDR3 loop spans 15 amino acids. V was pared by 3 bases and J by 2 bases, with 17 bases between. Germline V gives CDR1 GTSNPN, CDR2 SVGIG (reference sequence). The CDR3 here is CAWRDLGSLPYEQYF. CDR3 DNA: TGTGCCTGGAGGGACCTGGGCAGTCTACCCTACGAGCAGTACTTC.

This clonotype was observed at least ten times. The chain joins TRBV2 to TRBJ2-6; D unresolved. Germline values: CDR1 SNHLY, CDR2 FYNNEI. Trimming took 5 bases from V and 0 from J, leaving 8 bases between them. The CDR3 runs to 15 residues. The CDR3 region is CASSSGYSGANVLTF. CDR3 nucleotide sequence: TGTGCCAGCAGTTCGGGCTACTCTGGGGCCAACGTCCTGACTTTC.

This clonotype has at least ten counts. CDR3 sequence reads: CAISEPGQGLTYEQYF. In DNA, the CDR3 is TGTGCCATCAGTGAACCTGGACAGGGCCTGACCTACGAGCAGTACTTC. The genes are TRBV10-3 and TRBJ2-7; 8 bases map to TRBD1. Unmatched junction bases numbered 9, after V lost 3 bases and J lost 2 bases. The length of the CDR3 is 16 residues. The germline V gene encodes CDR1 ENHRY and CDR2 SYGVKD.

This clonotype was detected ten times or more. The rearrangement joins TRBV7-9 to TRBJ2-7; TRBD1 agrees at 11 bases. Losses at the gene ends were 3 bases for V and 6 bases for J; bases not matched to a gene: 4. CDR3 length equals 14 residues. Germline V gives CDR1 SEHNR, CDR2 FQNEAQ (reference sequence). The DNA for the CDR3 is TGTGCCAGCAGCTTGGCCGGGACAGGGGGCGAGCAGTACTTC. Protein sequence: CASSLAGTGGEQYF.

This clonotype was picked up many times. The chain combines TRBV7-9 with TRBJ2-1; the match to TRBD1 covers 9 bases. This CDR3 has 15 residues. The V gene's germline CDR1 is SEHNR and CDR2 FQNEAQ (reference sequence). V lost 5 bases and J lost 8; bases outside the gene matches: 10. In DNA form, the CDR3 reads TGTGCCAGCAGCCGAACAGGGGGCGAGTGGGATGAGCAGTTCTTC. This codes for CASSRTGGEWDEQFF.

This clonotype was observed at least ten times. V is TRBV6-1 and J is TRBJ2-7; 8 nucleotides match TRBD1. The CDR3 runs to 15 residues. Trimming at V came to 1 base and at J to 0 bases, leaving 2 bases not matched to a gene. Germline CDR1 and CDR2: MNHNS and SASEGT. The CDR3 DNA sequence: TGTGCCAGCAGTGAAGGGACAGGGAACTCCTACGAGCAGTACTTC. Amino acids: CASSEGTGNSYEQYF.

The table lists this clonotype with many counts. The J gene is TRBJ2-1, the V gene TRBV29-1; D uncertain. The CDR3 covers 14 residues. The germline CDR1 and CDR2 sequences are SQVTM and ANQGSEA. Deletions cut 4 bases from V and 2 bases from J, with 12 bases between. The DNA for the CDR3 is TGCAGCGTTGTGTCTACAACGACCTACAATGAGCAGTTCTTC. Translating it yields CSVVSTTTYNEQFF.

In its sample, this clonotype was seen many times. The V and J genes are TRBV28 and TRBJ1-2; D perhaps matches TRBD1 (5 bases). This CDR3 region has 13 residues. With 3 bases removed from V and 2 bases from J, the gap between germline ends came to 7 bases. Per the germline V gene, CDR1 is MDHEN and CDR2 is SYDVKM. The CDR3 sequence: CASSFGGNYGYTF. The CDR3 region has the DNA TGTGCCAGCAGTTTCGGGGGGAACTATGGCTACACCTTC.

The chain carries TRBV20-1 and TRBJ2-1; D possibly corresponds to TRBD2 (5 bases). The CDR3 sequence is 12 residues long. The V end lost 3 bases, the J end lost 7 bases, and 10 bases lay between the germline ends. Germline-derived CDR1 and CDR2 are DFQATT and SNEGSKA (reference sequence). The CDR3 here is CSASFAGNEQFF. CDR3 sequence (DNA): TGCAGTGCTAGTTTTGCGGGTAATGAGCAGTTCTTC.

This clonotype appeared many times. This rearrangement joins TRBV7-2 to TRBJ2-1, with D hard to call. Germline V gene lookup returns CDR1 SGHTA and CDR2 FQGNSA. The CDR3 is made up of 16 amino acids. V lost 5 bases and J 6 bases, leaving 20 bases between the germline ends. CDR3 nucleotide sequence: TGTGCCAGCAGCCCTGAGACCACAATCTCCGGCAATGAGCAGTTCTTC. Protein sequence: CASSPETTISGNEQFF.

The gene calls are TRBV9 and TRBJ2-7; D remains ambiguous. Germline assignment: CDR1 SGDLS and CDR2 YYNGEE. Trimming pared 4 bases from V and 3 bases from J, leaving 11 bases between. The CDR3 extends over 13 amino acids. The CDR3 loop is CASSPRVGYEQYF. The CDR3 coding sequence is TGTGCCAGCAGCCCTCGAGTAGGCTACGAGCAGTACTTC.

The table lists this clonotype with many counts. V gene TRBV2 combines with J gene TRBJ2-7; TRBD2 is a possible D gene (5 bases). CDR3 length: 13 residues. CDR1 is SNHLY, CDR2 FYNNEI, per germline. V dropped 4 bases and J dropped 3 bases, with 10 bases sitting between them. CDR3 nucleotide sequence: TGTGCCAGCAGTGTCGGGAAGGGCTACGAGCAGTACTTC. Translated: CASSVGKGYEQYF.